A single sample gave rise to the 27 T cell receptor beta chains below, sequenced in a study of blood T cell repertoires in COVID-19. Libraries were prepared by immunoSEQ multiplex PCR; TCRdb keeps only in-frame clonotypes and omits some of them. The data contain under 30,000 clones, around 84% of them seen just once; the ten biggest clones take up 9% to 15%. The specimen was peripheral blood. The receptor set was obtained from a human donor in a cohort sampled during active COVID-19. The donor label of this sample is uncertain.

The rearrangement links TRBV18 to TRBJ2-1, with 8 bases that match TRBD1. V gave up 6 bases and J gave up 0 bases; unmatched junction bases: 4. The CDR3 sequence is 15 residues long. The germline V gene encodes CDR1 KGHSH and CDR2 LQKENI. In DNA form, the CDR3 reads TGTGCCAGCTCTACCGGGACAGGCTCCTACAATGAGCAGTTCTTC. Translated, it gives CASSTGTGSYNEQFF.

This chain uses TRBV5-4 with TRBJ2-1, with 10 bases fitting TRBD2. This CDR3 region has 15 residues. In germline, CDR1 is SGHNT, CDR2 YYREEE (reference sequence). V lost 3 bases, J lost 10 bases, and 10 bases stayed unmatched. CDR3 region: CASSSQREGLNEQFF. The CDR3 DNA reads TGTGCCAGCAGCTCTCAGCGGGAGGGCCTTAACGAGCAGTTCTTC.

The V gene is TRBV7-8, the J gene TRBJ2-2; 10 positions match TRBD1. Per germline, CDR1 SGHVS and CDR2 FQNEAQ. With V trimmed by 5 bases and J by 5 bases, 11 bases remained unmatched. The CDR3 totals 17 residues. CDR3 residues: CASSPNPGQGSTGELFF. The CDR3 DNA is TGTGCCAGCAGCCCAAATCCGGGACAGGGGTCAACCGGGGAGCTGTTTTTT. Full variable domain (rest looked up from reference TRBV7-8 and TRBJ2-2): GAGVSQSPRYKVAKRGQDVALRCDPISGHVSLFWYQQALGQGPEFLTYFQNEAQLDKSGLPSDRFFAERPEGSVSTLKIQRTQQEDSAVYLCASSPNPGQGSTGELFFGEGSRLTVL.

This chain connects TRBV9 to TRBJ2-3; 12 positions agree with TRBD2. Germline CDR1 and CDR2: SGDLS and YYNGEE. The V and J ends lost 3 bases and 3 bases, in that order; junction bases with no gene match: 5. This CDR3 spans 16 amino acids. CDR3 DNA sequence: TGTGCCAGCAGCGGGCCCCTAGCGGGAGGGACAGATACGCAGTATTTT. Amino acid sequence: CASSGPLAGGTDTQYF.

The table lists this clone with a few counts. CDR3 nucleotides: TGCGCCAGCAGTTCGGGACAGGGCGGTGAAAAACTGTTTTTT. It codes for CASSSGQGGEKLFF. This sequence joins TRBV4-1 and TRBJ1-4; 9 bases match TRBD1. The CDR3 is 14 amino acids. The V gene end was trimmed by 6 bases and the J gene end by 7 bases; junction bases not matched to a gene: 6. Germline V gene lookup returns CDR1 MGHRA and CDR2 YSYEKL.

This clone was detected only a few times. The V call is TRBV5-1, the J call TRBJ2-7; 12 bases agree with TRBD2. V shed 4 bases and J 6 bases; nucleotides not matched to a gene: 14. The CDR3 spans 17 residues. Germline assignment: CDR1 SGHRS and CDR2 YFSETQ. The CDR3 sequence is CASSPSGPTSGSGEQYF. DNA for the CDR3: TGCGCCAGCAGCCCTTCGGGTCCGACTAGCGGGAGTGGCGAGCAGTACTTC.

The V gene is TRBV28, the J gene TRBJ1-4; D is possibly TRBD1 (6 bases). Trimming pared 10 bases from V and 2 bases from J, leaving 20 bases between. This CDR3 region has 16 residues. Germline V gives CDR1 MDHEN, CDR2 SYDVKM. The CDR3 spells CATQEYRDTTNEKLFF. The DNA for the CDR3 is TGTGCCACCCAAGAATACCGGGACACCACTAATGAAAAACTGTTTTTT.

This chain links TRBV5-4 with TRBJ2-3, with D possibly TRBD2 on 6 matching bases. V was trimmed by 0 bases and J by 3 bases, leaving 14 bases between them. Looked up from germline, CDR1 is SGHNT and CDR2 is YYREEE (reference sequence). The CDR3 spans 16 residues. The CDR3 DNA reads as TGTGCCAGCAGCTTGGAGGGACTGGGTGGTACAGATACGCAGTATTTT. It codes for CASSLEGLGGTDTQYF.

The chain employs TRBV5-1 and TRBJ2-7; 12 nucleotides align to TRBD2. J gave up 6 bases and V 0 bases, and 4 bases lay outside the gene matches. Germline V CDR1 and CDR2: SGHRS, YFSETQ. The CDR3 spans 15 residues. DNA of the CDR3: TGCGCCAGCAGCTTGGGTGGGACTAGCGGGTCCGAGCAGTACTTC. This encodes CASSLGGTSGSEQYF.

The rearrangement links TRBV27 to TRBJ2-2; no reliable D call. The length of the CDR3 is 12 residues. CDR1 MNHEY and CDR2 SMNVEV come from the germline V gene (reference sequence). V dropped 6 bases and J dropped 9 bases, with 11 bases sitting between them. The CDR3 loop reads CASSPNSRELFF. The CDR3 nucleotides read TGTGCCAGCAGCCCGAACAGTAGGGAGCTGTTTTTT.

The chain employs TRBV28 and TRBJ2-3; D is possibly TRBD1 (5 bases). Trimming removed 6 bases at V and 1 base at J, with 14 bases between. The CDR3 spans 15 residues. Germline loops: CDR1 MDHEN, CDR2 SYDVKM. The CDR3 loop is CASRRQGLRTDTQYF. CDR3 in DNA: TGTGCCAGCAGGCGCCAGGGTCTTCGCACAGATACGCAGTATTTT.

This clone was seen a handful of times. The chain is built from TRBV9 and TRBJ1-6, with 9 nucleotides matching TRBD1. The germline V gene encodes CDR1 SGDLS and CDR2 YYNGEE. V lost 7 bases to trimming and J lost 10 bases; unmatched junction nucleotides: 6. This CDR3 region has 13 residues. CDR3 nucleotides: TGTGCCAGCGGACAGGGGCCGGGGTCACCCCTCCACTTT. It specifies CASGQGPGSPLHF.

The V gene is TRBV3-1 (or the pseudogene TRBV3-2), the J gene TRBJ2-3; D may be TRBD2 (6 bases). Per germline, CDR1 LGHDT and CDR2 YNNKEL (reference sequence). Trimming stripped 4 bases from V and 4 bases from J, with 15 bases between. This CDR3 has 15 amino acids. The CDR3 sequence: CASSRFGSQADTQYF. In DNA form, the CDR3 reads TGTGCCAGCAGCCGCTTCGGGAGTCAGGCAGATACGCAGTATTTT.

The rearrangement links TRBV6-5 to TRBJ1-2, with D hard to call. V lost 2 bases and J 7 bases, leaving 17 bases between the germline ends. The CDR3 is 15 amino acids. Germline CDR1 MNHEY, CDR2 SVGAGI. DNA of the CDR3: TGTGCCAGCAGTTACACATCCGGGTCCCTTAGTGGCTACACCTTC. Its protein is CASSYTSGSLSGYTF.

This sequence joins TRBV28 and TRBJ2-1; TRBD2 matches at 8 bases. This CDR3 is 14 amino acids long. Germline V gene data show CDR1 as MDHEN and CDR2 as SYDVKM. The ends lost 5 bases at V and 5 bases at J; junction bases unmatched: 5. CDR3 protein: CASSLGLENNEQFF. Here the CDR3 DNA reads TGTGCCAGCAGTCTGGGACTAGAGAACAATGAGCAGTTCTTC.

The CDR3 protein is CASRPDRASDNQPQHF. Written as DNA, the CDR3 is TGTGCCAGCAGGCCGGACAGGGCCTCTGACAATCAGCCCCAGCATTTT. This chain joins TRBV28 and TRBJ1-5, with TRBD1 identical over 8 bases. The CDR3 contains 16 residues. Germline trimming cut 6 bases from V and 3 bases from J; bases unmatched to any gene: 10. CDR1 is MDHEN and CDR2 is SYDVKM in the germline V gene.

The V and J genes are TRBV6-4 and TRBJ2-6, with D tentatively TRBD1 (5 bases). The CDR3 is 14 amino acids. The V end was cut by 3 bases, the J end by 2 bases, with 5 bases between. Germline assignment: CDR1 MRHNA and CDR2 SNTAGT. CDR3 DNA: TGTGCCAGCAGTGAACAGGCTGGGGCCAACGTCCTGACTTTC. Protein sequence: CASSEQAGANVLTF.

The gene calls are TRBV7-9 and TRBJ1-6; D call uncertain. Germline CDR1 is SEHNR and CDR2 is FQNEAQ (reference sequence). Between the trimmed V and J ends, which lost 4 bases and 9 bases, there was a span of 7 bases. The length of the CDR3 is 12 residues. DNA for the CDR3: TGTGCCAGCAGCTCCCGGGGTTCACCCCTCCACTTT. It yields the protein CASSSRGSPLHF.

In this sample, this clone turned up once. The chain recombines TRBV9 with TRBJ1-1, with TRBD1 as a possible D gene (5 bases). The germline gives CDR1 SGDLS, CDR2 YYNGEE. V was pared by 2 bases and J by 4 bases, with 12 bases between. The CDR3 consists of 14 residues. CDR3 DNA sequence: TGTGCCAGCAGCGTCGGGAGCCAGGGCACTGAAGCTTTCTTT. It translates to CASSVGSQGTEAFF.

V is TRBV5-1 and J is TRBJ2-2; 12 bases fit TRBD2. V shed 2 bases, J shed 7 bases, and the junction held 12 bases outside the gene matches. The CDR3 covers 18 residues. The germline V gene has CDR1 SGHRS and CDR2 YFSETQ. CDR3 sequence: CASSFLATSGSTGGELFF. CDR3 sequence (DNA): TGCGCCAGCAGCTTTCTTGCGACTAGCGGGAGTACGGGCGGGGAGCTGTTTTTT.

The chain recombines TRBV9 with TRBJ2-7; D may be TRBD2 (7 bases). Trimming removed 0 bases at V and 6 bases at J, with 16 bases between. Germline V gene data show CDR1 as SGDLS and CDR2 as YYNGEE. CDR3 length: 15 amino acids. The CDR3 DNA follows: TGTGCCAGCAGCGTAGACACAAGGAGGGGGGGCGAGCAGTACTTC. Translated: CASSVDTRRGGEQYF.

Here the CDR3 reads CASSQEGTSTSDTQYF. The CDR3 region has the DNA TGTGCCAGCAGCCAAGAGGGGACTAGCACCTCAGATACGCAGTATTTT. The V gene is TRBV4-2, the J gene TRBJ2-3, with TRBD2 matching 9 bases. Trimming took 0 bases from V and 4 from J; bases not matched to a gene: 5. CDR1 is LGHNA and CDR2 is YNFKEQ in the germline V gene. This CDR3 has 16 amino acids.

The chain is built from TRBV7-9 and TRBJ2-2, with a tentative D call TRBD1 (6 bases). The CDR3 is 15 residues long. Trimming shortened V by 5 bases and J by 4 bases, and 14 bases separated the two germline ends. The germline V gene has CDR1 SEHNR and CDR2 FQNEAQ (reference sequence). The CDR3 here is CASSPGERPTGELFF. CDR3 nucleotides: TGTGCCAGCAGCCCAGGGGAGCGACCCACCGGGGAGCTGTTTTTT.

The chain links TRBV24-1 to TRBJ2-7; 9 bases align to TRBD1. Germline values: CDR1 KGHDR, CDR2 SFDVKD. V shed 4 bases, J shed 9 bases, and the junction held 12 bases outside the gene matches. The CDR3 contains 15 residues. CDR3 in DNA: TGTGCCACCAGTGACCCGGGACAGGGTAGTGTAAGGCAGTACTTC. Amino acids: CATSDPGQGSVRQYF.

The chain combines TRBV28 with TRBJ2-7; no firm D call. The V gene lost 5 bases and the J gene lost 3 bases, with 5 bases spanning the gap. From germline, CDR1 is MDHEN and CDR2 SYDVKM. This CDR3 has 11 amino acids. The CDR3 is CASSQNYEQYF. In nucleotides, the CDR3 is TGTGCCAGCAGTCAGAACTACGAGCAGTACTTC.

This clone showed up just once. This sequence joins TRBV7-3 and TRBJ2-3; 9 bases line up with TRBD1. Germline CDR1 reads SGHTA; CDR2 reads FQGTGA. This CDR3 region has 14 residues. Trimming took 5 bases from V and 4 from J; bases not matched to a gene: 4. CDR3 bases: TGTGCCAGCAGCCTGGGGACAGGGTCAGATACGCAGTATTTT. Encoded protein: CASSLGTGSDTQYF.

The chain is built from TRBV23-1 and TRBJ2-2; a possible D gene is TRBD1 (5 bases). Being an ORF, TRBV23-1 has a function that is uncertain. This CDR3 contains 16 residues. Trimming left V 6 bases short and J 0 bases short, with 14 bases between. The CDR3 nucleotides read TGCGCCAGCAGCCATCAAGGGGCAGCGAACACCGGGGAGCTGTTTTTT. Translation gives CASSHQGAANTGELFF.